The 15 T cell receptor beta chains below were found in one sample sequenced in a study of blood T cell repertoires in COVID-19. Only in-frame clones appear in the TCRdb table, and some are missing; sequencing was by immunoSEQ multiplex PCR. The sample contains about 240,000 clones, about 86% of which appear only once. Sample: PBMCs or T cells enriched from blood (not recorded which). The receptors were sampled from a middle-aged woman with acute COVID-19.

The V call is TRBV11-2, the J call TRBJ1-3; 7 bases agree with TRBD1. The CDR3 spans 18 residues. V lost 4 bases and J lost 3; bases outside the gene matches: 15. Germline lookup yields CDR1 SGHAT and CDR2 FQNNGV. The CDR3 bases are TGTGCCAGCAGCTCCCTTCGTACAGGGGCAGGGGATGGAAACACCATATATTTT. It encodes CASSSLRTGAGDGNTIYF.

This clone was observed a few times. This chain links TRBV6-1 with TRBJ2-7; 8 bases are a match to TRBD1. The CDR3 contains 15 residues. Per the germline V gene, CDR1 is MNHNS and CDR2 is SASEGT. V lost 2 bases, J lost 3 bases, and 6 bases stayed unmatched. The CDR3 region is CASSEFAGGGYEQYF. The CDR3 coding sequence is TGTGCCAGCAGTGAATTTGCAGGGGGCGGCTACGAGCAGTACTTC.

This chain connects TRBV6-5 to TRBJ2-2, with a possible D match to TRBD2 (6 bases). CDR3 length equals 14 residues. V shed 4 bases and J shed 4 bases, with 10 bases lying between them. Germline V lookup: CDR1 MNHEY, CDR2 SVGAGI. In DNA form, the CDR3 reads TGTGCCAGCAGTTTATGGAGGGGCACCGGGGAGCTGTTTTTT. Amino acid sequence: CASSLWRGTGELFF.

This chain links TRBV19 with TRBJ2-1; 8 bases line up with TRBD2. V dropped 10 bases and J dropped 9; count of bases not matched to a gene: 17. This CDR3 comprises 15 residues. Germline V gives CDR1 LNHDA, CDR2 SQIVND (reference sequence). The CDR3 reads CATLLADPSGGEQFF. DNA for the CDR3: TGTGCCACCTTACTAGCGGATCCCTCCGGCGGTGAGCAGTTCTTC.

The chain uses TRBV4-1 and TRBJ2-2, with a possible D match to TRBD2 (6 bases). CDR3 length: 15 amino acids. V was pared by 1 base and J by 4 bases, with 10 bases between. Germline V CDR1 and CDR2: MGHRA, YSYEKL. The CDR3 nucleotides read TGCGCCAGCAGCCAAGGAGGGACTCTCACCGGGGAGCTGTTTTTT. It is translated as CASSQGGTLTGELFF.

CDR3 amino acids: CASSPRRGSEKLFF. The CDR3 nucleotides are TGTGCCAGTAGTCCCCGCAGGGGAAGTGAAAAACTGTTTTTT. The gene calls are TRBV19 and TRBJ1-4; tentative D call: TRBD1 (6 bases). The CDR3 is made up of 14 amino acids. V lost 5 bases and J lost 7, with 14 bases in between. Germline V gene sequence: CDR1 LNHDA, CDR2 SQIVND (reference sequence). The complete variable domain, with remaining parts taken from reference TRBV19 and TRBJ1-4, reads DGGITQSPKYLFRKEGQNVTLSCEQNLNHDAMYWYRQDPGQGLRLIYYSQIVNDFQKGDIAEGYSVSREKKESFPLTVTSAQKNPTAFYLCASSPRRGSEKLFFGSGTQLSVL.

V usage is TRBV4-1 and J usage is TRBJ1-3; 9 nucleotides align to TRBD1. Per the germline V gene, CDR1 is MGHRA and CDR2 is YSYEKL. There are 15 residues in the CDR3. The V segment lost 4 bases and the J segment 3 bases; nucleotides outside the gene matches: 4. In nucleotides, the CDR3 is TGCGCCAGCAGCCCTATGGACAGGGGTGGAAACACCATATATTTT. It codes for CASSPMDRGGNTIYF.

The chain is built from TRBV6-5 and TRBJ1-1; 12 bases line up with TRBD1. In germline, CDR1 is MNHEY, CDR2 SVGAGI. V shed 7 bases, J shed 6 bases, and the junction held 6 bases outside the gene matches. CDR3 size: 14 residues. This chain's CDR3 is CASKRDRGLAEAFF. For the CDR3, the DNA is TGTGCCAGCAAAAGGGACAGGGGGCTTGCTGAAGCTTTCTTT.

V usage is TRBV6-4 and J usage is TRBJ2-3; 9 bases map to TRBD1. The CDR3 is 16 amino acids. V gave up 3 bases and J gave up 6 bases; unmatched junction bases: 10. CDR1 and CDR2 from the germline V gene are MRHNA and SNTAGT. The CDR3 region is CASSESLGQGGDTQYF. The CDR3 nucleotides read TGTGCCAGCAGTGAGTCCTTGGGACAGGGAGGCGATACGCAGTATTTT.

This CDR3 is CASTAGGNTDTQYF. CDR3 in DNA: TGTGCCAGCACAGCCGGGGGGAACACAGATACGCAGTATTTT. The gene calls are TRBV18 and TRBJ2-3; 7 nucleotides line up with TRBD2. The V gene's germline CDR1 is KGHSH and CDR2 LQKENI. Trimming removed 8 bases from V and 2 bases from J; junction bases left unmatched: 7. This CDR3 region has 14 residues.

This chain joins TRBV27 and TRBJ2-4, with 8 positions matching TRBD1. The CDR3 sequence is 14 residues long. Germline CDR1 is MNHEY and CDR2 is SMNVEV (reference sequence). Trimming cost V 2 bases and J 8 bases; bases outside gene matches: 5. CDR3 sequence: CASSLGTGSYIQYF. CDR3 bases: TGTGCCAGCAGTTTAGGGACAGGATCGTACATTCAGTACTTC.

This clone was observed once. The chain joins TRBV5-6 to TRBJ2-3; 8 bases line up with TRBD2. This CDR3 is built from 15 residues. Germline V gene sequence: CDR1 SGHDT, CDR2 YYEEEE. After removal of 4 bases from V and 5 bases from J, the junction contained 9 bases not matched to a gene. DNA of the CDR3: TGTGCCAGCAGCCGGTTAGCGGGGCGGAAAGATACGCAGTATTTT. Protein product: CASSRLAGRKDTQYF.

The genes are TRBV24-1 and TRBJ2-1; D is perhaps TRBD2 (5 bases). The CDR3 sequence is 16 residues long. Looked up from germline, CDR1 is KGHDR and CDR2 is SFDVKD. Trimming removed 0 bases at V and 7 bases at J, with 15 bases between. The CDR3 is CATSDLSSGSKNEQFF. Here the CDR3 DNA reads TGTGCCACCAGTGATTTGTCCAGCGGCAGCAAAAATGAGCAGTTCTTC.

The chain employs TRBV11-3 and TRBJ2-4; 9 bases agree with TRBD1. V was pared by 5 bases and J by 1 base, with 12 bases of the junction left unmatched. This CDR3 spans 18 amino acids. Germline CDR1 and CDR2: SGHNT and YENEEA. The DNA of the CDR3 is TGTGCCAGCAGCCCACTAGGACAGGGGAATAGGGCCAAAAACATTCAGTACTTC. Encoded protein: CASSPLGQGNRAKNIQYF.

The rearrangement uses TRBV9 and TRBJ2-7, with D possibly matching TRBD2 (6 bases). Trimming took off 3 bases at V and 0 bases at J, with 10 bases between the two ends. The CDR3 contains 14 residues. Per germline, CDR1 SGDLS and CDR2 YYNGEE. In DNA, the CDR3 is TGTGCCAGCAGCGAAGGGACTGCCTCCTACGAGCAGTACTTC. Protein product: CASSEGTASYEQYF.